The rows below give T cell receptor beta chains drawn from one sample of a study of blood T cells in healthy people across ages. TCRdb recomputed calls from the 5' RACE reads with MiXCR, one row per CDR3 protein. The table has about a million distinct CDR3 sequences, roughly two fifths seen once. The sample taken for sequencing was blood. These receptors were taken from a young man in good health. Each CDR3 is given with its conserved first and last residue. A D gene is named only where the DNA matches it firmly. Size is omitted from some rows. Given values are once, few, many or a class for expanded clones.

v_gene	d_gene	abundance	len	j_gene	CDR3aa	CDR3nt
TRBV9	.	.	16	TRBJ2-5	CASSPRQAPVGETQYF	TGTGCCAGCAGCCCCCGACAGGCCCCGGTCGGAGAGACCCAGTACTTC
TRBV10-3	.	.	13	TRBJ1-1	CAISGGGWTEAFF	TGTGCCATCAGTGGGGGGGGTTGGACTGAAGCTTTCTTT
TRBV11-1	TRBD1	few	17	TRBJ2-1	CASSLAGQGLLYNEQFF	TGTGCCAGCAGCTTAGCGGGACAGGGCCTTTTATACAATGAGCAGTTCTTC
TRBV12-3/TRBV12-4	.	few	15	TRBJ1-2	CASSFGGLGYYGYTF	TGTGCCAGCAGTTTCGGAGGGTTAGGCTACTATGGCTACACCTTC
TRBV25-1	.	.	16	TRBJ1-2	CASSALSGGRNYGYTF	TGTGCCAGCAGTGCCCTCTCGGGGGGCCGTAACTATGGCTACACCTTC
TRBV4-1	TRBD1	.	19	TRBJ2-2	CASSQELFRQGWGTGELFF	TGCGCCAGCAGCCAAGAACTTTTCAGACAGGGATGGGGAACCGGGGAGCTGTTTTTT
TRBV10-3	TRBD2	few	15	TRBJ2-1	CAISEGGGSYNEQFF	TGTGCCATCAGTGAAGGCGGGGGCTCCTACAATGAGCAGTTCTTC
TRBV28	TRBD1	few	14	TRBJ2-7	CASSLQGQTYEQYF	TGTGCCAGCAGTCTCCAGGGACAGACCTACGAGCAGTACTTC
TRBV10-3	.	few	18	TRBJ1-6	CAIKARAESSSYNSPLHF	TGTGCCATCAAGGCAAGGGCTGAAAGCAGCTCCTATAATTCACCCCTCCACTTT
TRBV24-1	.	few	13	TRBJ2-5	CATSDPRTAAQYF	TGTGCCACCAGTGATCCCCGGACGGCGGCCCAGTACTTC
TRBV6-2/TRBV6-3	TRBD2	.	16	TRBJ2-1	CASSNLAGDNYNEQFF	TGTGCCAGCAGTAACCTAGCGGGGGATAACTACAATGAGCAGTTCTTC
TRBV7-2	TRBD1	.	18	TRBJ1-1	CASSFVPGQGASYTEAFF	TGTGCCAGCAGCTTTGTACCGGGACAGGGGGCTTCGTACACTGAAGCTTTCTTT
TRBV29-1	.	many	16	TRBJ2-5	CSVIPDHRVGQETQYF	TGCAGCGTTATACCGGACCACAGGGTAGGGCAAGAGACCCAGTACTTC
TRBV7-9	TRBD2	.	18	TRBJ2-3	CASSSSGGLATSEDTQYF	TGTGCCAGCAGCTCGTCTGGGGGACTAGCAACGAGCGAGGATACGCAGTATTTT
TRBV20-1	.	.	15	TRBJ2-2	CSAPSGGPNTGELFF	TGCAGTGCCCCATCCGGGGGCCCGAACACCGGGGAGCTGTTTTTT
TRBV7-2	.	few	15	TRBJ2-2	CASSLGRVLTGELFF	TGTGCCAGCAGCTTAGGTAGAGTCCTCACCGGGGAGCTGTTTTTT
TRBV27	.	few	13	TRBJ1-2	CASSVSGTGGYTF	TGTGCCAGCAGTGTGTCAGGGACTGGCGGCTACACCTTC
TRBV29-1	.	few	16	TRBJ1-2	CSVEDLSGRPGYGYTF	TGCAGCGTTGAAGATCTTTCGGGCAGACCGGGGTATGGCTACACCTTC
TRBV9	.	.	14	TRBJ1-2	CASSGKGVVDGYTF	TGTGCCAGCAGCGGAAAGGGAGTAGTGGATGGCTACACCTTC
TRBV4-2	TRBD1	.	16	TRBJ2-3	CASSQEQGAITDTQYF	TGTGCCAGCAGCCAAGAACAGGGGGCCATCACAGATACGCAGTATTTT
TRBV24-1	.	few	17	TRBJ2-1	CATSDSDGPGAYNEQFF	TGTGCCACCAGTGACTCGGACGGGCCGGGGGCCTACAATGAGCAGTTCTTC
TRBV5-1	.	many	16	TRBJ1-4	CASSLTGTATNEKLFF	TGCGCCAGCAGCTTGACAGGAACCGCAACTAATGAAAAACTGTTTTTT
TRBV6-2/TRBV6-3	TRBD1	.	15	TRBJ1-5	CASTGTDYSNQPQHF	TGTGCCAGCACCGGGACAGACTATAGCAATCAGCCCCAGCATTTT
TRBV9	TRBD2	.	16	TRBJ2-5	CASSVEERGVQETQYF	TGTGCCAGCAGCGTAGAGGAGCGGGGGGTCCAAGAGACCCAGTACTTC
TRBV7-2	TRBD1	.	16	TRBJ1-1	CASSLFVGGEGTEAFF	TGTGCCAGCAGCTTATTTGTAGGGGGCGAGGGCACTGAAGCTTTCTTT
TRBV5-1	.	once	16	TRBJ1-2	CASSLASAGLIGGYTF	TGCGCCAGCAGCTTGGCCTCGGCGGGGTTGATCGGTGGCTACACCTTC
TRBV6-5	.	.	15	TRBJ1-5	CASSSFRDRSEPQHF	TGTGCCAGCAGTTCTTTCCGGGACCGCTCGGAGCCCCAGCATTTT
TRBV7-2	TRBD1	few	14	TRBJ1-4	CASSSTGQGEKLFF	TGTGCCAGCAGCTCGACAGGGCAGGGTGAAAAACTGTTTTTT
TRBV6-1	TRBD1	.	16	TRBJ1-5	CASSEYRGPHNQPQHF	TGTGCCAGCAGTGAATATAGGGGGCCCCACAATCAGCCCCAGCATTTT
TRBV7-2	TRBD1	.	14	TRBJ2-3	CASTRTGFSDTQYF	TGTGCCAGCACCCGGACAGGGTTCTCAGATACGCAGTATTTT
TRBV11-2	.	many	11	TRBJ2-5	CASRSGETQYF	TGTGCCAGCAGGTCTGGGGAGACCCAGTACTTC
TRBV20-1	.	once	12	TRBJ2-7	CSAKHRSYEQYF	TGCAGTGCTAAACACAGGTCCTACGAGCAGTACTTC
TRBV27	TRBD2	.	15	TRBJ2-1	CASTLGGGMVHEQFF	TGTGCCAGCACCCTAGGCGGGGGGATGGTCCATGAGCAGTTCTTC
TRBV20-1	.	few	16	TRBJ2-1	CSARDGDWPLGNEQFF	TGCAGTGCTAGAGATGGGGACTGGCCTCTAGGGAATGAGCAGTTCTTC
TRBV6-2/TRBV6-3	TRBD1	.	15	TRBJ2-7	CASSYSDRVSYEQYF	TGTGCCAGCAGTTACTCGGACAGGGTTTCATACGAGCAGTACTTC
TRBV5-1	.	.	13	TRBJ2-3	CANSPEGADTQYF	TGCGCCAACAGCCCCGAGGGCGCAGATACGCAGTATTTT
TRBV6-2/TRBV6-3	.	.	16	TRBJ2-3	CASRGMRDRLTDTQYF	TGTGCCAGCAGGGGTATGAGGGACCGTCTAACAGATACGCAGTATTTT
TRBV29-1	TRBD1	.	12	TRBJ1-2	CSVETGVGGYTF	TGCAGCGTGGAAACAGGGGTAGGGGGCTACACCTTC
TRBV20-1	.	.	17	TRBJ1-1	CSATSRETRKLNTEAFF	TGCAGTGCTACCTCCAGGGAAACTCGTAAGCTGAACACTGAAGCTTTCTTT
TRBV30	.	.	14	TRBJ2-1	CAWSPSPGNNEQFF	TGTGCCTGGAGTCCATCTCCCGGGAACAATGAGCAGTTCTTC
TRBV7-9	.	.	14	TRBJ1-2	CASSVDSWGYGYTF	TGTGCCAGCAGCGTCGACAGCTGGGGCTATGGCTACACCTTC
TRBV3-1	.	few	17	TRBJ1-6	CASSQDPLRQGYSPLHF	TGTGCCAGCAGCCAAGATCCCCTTAGGCAGGGATATTCACCCCTCCACTTT
TRBV5-4	.	few	14	TRBJ1-6	CASSPQGSDSPLHF	TGTGCCAGCAGCCCACAGGGAAGTGATTCACCCCTCCACTTT
TRBV6-1	.	few	17	TRBJ2-3	CASRPRGSGQSTDTQYF	TGTGCCAGCAGACCGAGGGGATCGGGACAAAGCACAGATACGCAGTATTTT
TRBV20-1	.	.	14	TRBJ1-1	CSAGDPGVNTEAFF	TGCAGTGCTGGAGATCCTGGGGTGAACACTGAAGCTTTCTTT
TRBV2	.	few	13	TRBJ1-5	CASSEWGAQPQHF	TGTGCCAGCAGTGAATGGGGAGCTCAGCCCCAGCATTTT
TRBV4-3	.	.	17	TRBJ2-7	CASSQGSASETYNEQYF	TGCGCCAGCAGCCAAGGGTCGGCCTCGGAGACCTACAATGAGCAGTACTTC
TRBV7-9	.	.	15	TRBJ2-7	CASSSARRETYEQYF	TGTGCCAGCAGCTCGGCGCGACGGGAGACCTACGAGCAGTACTTC
TRBV10-3	.	many	16	TRBJ2-1	CAISDSRDLPYNEQFF	TGTGCCATCAGTGATTCCAGGGACCTACCTTACAATGAGCAGTTCTTC
TRBV7-2	.	few	15	TRBJ2-4	CASSLSGLGENIQYF	TGTGCCAGCAGCTTAAGTGGACTGGGAGAAAACATTCAGTACTTC
TRBV29-1	.	.	15	TRBJ2-6	CSVEEGRAGANVLTF	TGCAGCGTTGAAGAAGGGCGGGCTGGGGCCAACGTCCTGACTTTC
TRBV10-2	TRBD1	.	16	TRBJ1-4	CATTIGTGGYDEKLFF	TGCGCCACCACGATCGGGACAGGGGGCTACGATGAAAAACTGTTTTTT
TRBV4-1	.	.	18	TRBJ2-1	CASSQEGLDRSSYNEQFF	TGCGCCAGCAGCCAAGAAGGGCTCGATAGGAGCTCCTACAATGAGCAGTTCTTC
TRBV20-1	.	many	15	TRBJ1-2	CSASPPGGANYGYTF	TGCAGTGCTAGTCCGCCCGGGGGAGCTAACTATGGCTACACCTTC